Following are 16 T cell receptor beta chains from one sample sequenced in a study of blood T cell repertoires in COVID-19. Libraries were prepared by immunoSEQ multiplex PCR; TCRdb keeps only in-frame clonotypes and omits some of them. The profile shows some 300,000 clones, about 87% of them singletons. Material for sequencing was peripheral blood. The source is a man between 65 and 85 years old with acute or convalescent COVID-19.

The chain joins TRBV7-9 to TRBJ2-6; 8 bases are shared with TRBD1. Germline CDR1 reads SEHNR; CDR2 reads FQNEAQ (reference sequence). The V gene end was trimmed by 3 bases and the J gene end by 0 bases; junction bases not matched to a gene: 7. The CDR3 has 18 amino acids. The CDR3 DNA is TGTGCCAGCAGCTTTTCACAGGGGGTTTTCTCTGGGGCCAACGTCCTGACTTTC. Amino acid sequence: CASSFSQGVFSGANVLTF. Supplemented by reference TRBV7-9 and TRBJ2-6, the full variable domain reads DTGVSQNPRHKITKRGQNVTFRCDPISEHNRLYWYRQTLGQGPEFLTYFQNEAQLEKSRLLSDRFSAERPKGSFSTLEIQRTEQGDSAMYLCASSFSQGVFSGANVLTFGAGSRLTVL.

The gene calls are TRBV3-1 (or the pseudogene TRBV3-2) and TRBJ1-6; D not resolved. From germline, CDR1 is LGHDT and CDR2 YNNKEL (reference sequence). This CDR3 spans 14 amino acids. The V end lost 4 bases, the J end lost 1 base, and 5 bases lay between the germline ends. The CDR3 DNA sequence: TGTGCCAGCAGCCCTGAGTCCTATAATTCACCCCTCCACTTT. This encodes CASSPESYNSPLHF.

V usage is TRBV2 and J usage is TRBJ2-3; 10 bases are shared with TRBD2. Unmatched junction bases numbered 6, after V lost 6 bases and J lost 0 bases. Germline V gives CDR1 SNHLY, CDR2 FYNNEI. CDR3 size: 16 residues. CDR3 residues: CASRKGTSVSTDTQYF. For the CDR3, the DNA is TGTGCCAGCAGGAAGGGGACTAGCGTTAGCACAGATACGCAGTATTTT.

The V gene is TRBV6-1, the J gene TRBJ2-1; D not certain. In germline, CDR1 is MNHNS, CDR2 SASEGT. The CDR3 covers 13 residues. Trimming removed 0 bases from V and 6 bases from J, with 6 bases in between. CDR3 coding DNA: TGTGCCAGCAGTGAAGCTGGCTTCAATGAGCAGTTCTTC. Translation: CASSEAGFNEQFF.

The rearrangement links TRBV29-1 to TRBJ2-1; D perhaps matches TRBD1 (5 bases). Germline CDR1 is SQVTM and CDR2 is ANQGSEA. V shed 7 bases and J shed 5 bases, with 15 bases lying between them. There are 13 residues in the CDR3. This chain's CDR3 is CSGHRPLHNEQFF. The CDR3 DNA follows: TGCAGCGGTCACAGGCCCCTACACAATGAGCAGTTCTTC.

This chain's CDR3 is CASSKLFTDTQYF. CDR3 in DNA: TGTGCCAGCAGTAAACTATTCACAGATACGCAGTATTTT. The J gene is TRBJ2-3, the V gene TRBV6-4; no definite D call. Between the trimmed V and J ends, which lost 5 bases and 2 bases, there was a span of 8 bases. This CDR3 is 13 amino acids long. Germline V lookup: CDR1 MRHNA, CDR2 SNTAGT.

With regard to this clone: The junction shows a germline mismatch at one end, possibly a read error. The chain has TRBV19 and TRBJ1-2; 12 positions agree with TRBD1. Per germline, CDR1 LNHDA and CDR2 SQIVND (reference sequence). The CDR3 is 15 residues long. CDR3 amino acids: CASSHSPGTGGPTYF. The CDR3 nucleotides read TGTGCCAGTAGTCACTCCCCCGGGACAGGGGGCCCGACCTACTTC.

The chain couples TRBV5-8 to TRBJ1-3, with 7 bases that match TRBD1. Germline V lookup: CDR1 SGHTS, CDR2 YDEGEE. V shed 3 bases and J 9 bases; nucleotides not matched to a gene: 3. CDR3 size: 12 residues. Here the CDR3 DNA reads TGTGCCAGCAGCTGGACAGGCAGCACCATATATTTT. Its translation is CASSWTGSTIYF.

The sample holds one count of this clone. V and J are TRBV10-3 and TRBJ1-1, with a tentative D call TRBD1 (5 bases). The CDR3 is 13 amino acids. V was cut by 10 bases and J by 2 bases, with 14 bases left in between. Germline assignment: CDR1 ENHRY and CDR2 SYGVKD. The CDR3 sequence is CATDGGANTEAFF. Here the CDR3 DNA reads TGTGCCACTGACGGGGGAGCAAACACTGAAGCTTTCTTT.

This clone has just a few counts. The chain has TRBV29-1 and TRBJ2-7, with 9 nucleotides matching TRBD1. V lost 5 bases and J lost 3; bases outside the gene matches: 5. This CDR3 is built from 13 residues. CDR1 and CDR2 from the germline V gene are SQVTM and ANQGSEA. CDR3 DNA sequence: TGCAGCGTTACCGACAGGGGGGACTACGAGCAGTACTTC. Residues: CSVTDRGDYEQYF.

This chain joins TRBV4-2 and TRBJ1-2; possible D gene TRBD1, 5 bases. Trimming shortened V by 4 bases and J by 4 bases, and 13 bases separated the two germline ends. There are 14 residues in the CDR3. Germline V CDR1 and CDR2: LGHNA, YNFKEQ. The CDR3 DNA is TGTGCCAGCAGCCCAGAGACAGACACCTATGGCTACACCTTC. Residues: CASSPETDTYGYTF.

The chain is built from TRBV7-9 and TRBJ2-5; 11 positions agree with TRBD1. The CDR3 sequence is 15 residues long. CDR1 and CDR2 (germline): SEHNR, FQNEAQ (reference sequence). Trimming at V came to 2 bases and at J to 5 bases, leaving 4 bases not matched to a gene. CDR3 region: CASSLHGQGAETQYF. The CDR3 DNA reads TGTGCCAGCAGCTTACATGGACAGGGGGCTGAGACCCAGTACTTC.

The rearrangement joins TRBV19 to TRBJ1-5; 9 nucleotides line up with TRBD1. CDR3 length equals 17 residues. The J segment lost 5 bases and the V segment lost 2 bases, leaving 10 bases of the junction unmatched. The V gene's germline CDR1 is LNHDA and CDR2 SQIVND (reference sequence). CDR3 region: CASSIQYRGRPDQPQHF. The CDR3 DNA reads TGTGCCAGTAGTATACAATACAGGGGGCGCCCCGATCAGCCCCAGCATTTT.

This clone was counted between two and nine times. The chain recombines TRBV7-2 with TRBJ1-2, with a weak D call TRBD1 (6 bases). CDR1 is SGHTA and CDR2 is FQGNSA in the germline V gene. This CDR3 spans 15 amino acids. The germline V and J ends were trimmed by 5 bases and 6 bases, with 19 bases remaining between them. The CDR3 bases are TGTGCCAGCAGCCCTTTCGGACAGCCCGACGATGGCTACACCTTC. Protein product: CASSPFGQPDDGYTF.

V gene TRBV12-3 or TRBV12-4 combines with J gene TRBJ2-7; D perhaps matches TRBD2 (6 bases). This CDR3 has 13 residues. Trimming pared 8 bases from V and 0 bases from J, leaving 11 bases between. CDR3 nucleotides: TGTGCCAGCGGGCTAGCGTCCTCCTACGAGCAGTACTTC. Its translation is CASGLASSYEQYF.

The chain links TRBV7-9 to TRBJ1-1, with a tentative D call TRBD1 (5 bases). V lost 10 bases and J 6 bases, leaving 15 bases between the germline ends. Germline V gene data show CDR1 as SEHNR and CDR2 as FQNEAQ (reference sequence). CDR3 length equals 12 residues. CDR3 sequence (DNA): TGTGCCACTCAGCGATCGGGGGCTGAAGCTTTCTTT. Translated: CATQRSGAEAFF.